What follows are 3 T cell receptor beta chains derived from one specimen sequenced in a study of identical twins. TCRdb analysed the 5' RACE reads with MiXCR anew, one entry per CDR3 protein. The repertoire holds fewer than 450,000 distinct CDR3 sequences, with about 9% as singletons. Material: naive T cells sorted from blood. The receptors shown here come from a woman in her fifties or sixties in good health.

This clonotype has more than one count but fewer than ten. The V call is TRBV18, the J call TRBJ1-2, with D possibly matching TRBD1 (5 bases). CDR3 length: 16 residues. Germline CDR1 KGHSH, CDR2 LQKENI. V was pared by 1 base and J by 2 bases, with 14 bases between. CDR3 amino acids: CASSPLVGQPNYGYTF. For the CDR3, the DNA is TGTGCCAGCTCACCACTGGTAGGACAACCCAACTATGGCTACACCTTC.

The sample holds many counts of this clonotype. This chain joins TRBV15 and TRBJ2-7, with D perhaps TRBD2 (5 bases). The germline V and J ends were trimmed by 5 bases and 1 base, with 9 bases remaining between them. This CDR3 is 13 amino acids long. The germline V gene has CDR1 LNHNV and CDR2 YYDKDF (reference sequence). The DNA of the CDR3 is TGTGCCACCAGCCAAACTAGTTCCTACGAGCAGTACTTC. It encodes CATSQTSSYEQYF.

This clonotype has more than one count but fewer than ten. V and J are TRBV12-3 or TRBV12-4 and TRBJ2-2; maybe TRBD2 (5 bases). Trimming pared 6 bases from V and 1 base from J, leaving 18 bases between. This CDR3 contains 17 residues. CDR3: CASRFSSRTLNTGELFF. CDR3 DNA sequence: TGTGCCAGCAGATTCTCCTCCCGGACTCTGAACACCGGGGAGCTGTTTTTT.